The source of this TCR beta chain is a study of PD-L1 blockade in urothelial cancer. Study-wide background: Investigators checked blood 3 weeks (second dose) and 6 weeks after treatment start. Median T cell yield from blood was 141,255.

Turning to this clone: Its antigen is unknown.

Into every PCR, synthetic TCR analog templates were spiked. Using immunoSEQ multiplex PCR, the repertoire was profiled, and TCRdb retains in-frame clones only, with some absent. The table records about 48,000 clones, approximately 78% of them present only once. The V gene's germline CDR1 is MNHEY and CDR2 SMNVEV (reference sequence). V lost 1 base to trimming and J lost 0 bases, with 13 bases between them. The CDR3 has 16 amino acids. Study-level points and caveats: By 3 weeks, tumor-associated blood clones had expanded more in durable-benefit patients.

This sample's time point: peripheral blood 6 weeks after treatment start. This material consisted of PBMCs, taken around atezolizumab (anti-PD-L1) treatment. The rearrangement uses TRBV27 and TRBJ2-7; tentative D call: TRBD2 (5 bases). This receptor was identified in a man aged 65 to 85 with urothelial cancer. CDR3 in amino acids: CASSLLGRLSSYEQYF. The CDR3 DNA follows: TGTGCCAGCAGTTTATTAGGGAGACTAAGCTCCTACGAGCAGTACTTC.